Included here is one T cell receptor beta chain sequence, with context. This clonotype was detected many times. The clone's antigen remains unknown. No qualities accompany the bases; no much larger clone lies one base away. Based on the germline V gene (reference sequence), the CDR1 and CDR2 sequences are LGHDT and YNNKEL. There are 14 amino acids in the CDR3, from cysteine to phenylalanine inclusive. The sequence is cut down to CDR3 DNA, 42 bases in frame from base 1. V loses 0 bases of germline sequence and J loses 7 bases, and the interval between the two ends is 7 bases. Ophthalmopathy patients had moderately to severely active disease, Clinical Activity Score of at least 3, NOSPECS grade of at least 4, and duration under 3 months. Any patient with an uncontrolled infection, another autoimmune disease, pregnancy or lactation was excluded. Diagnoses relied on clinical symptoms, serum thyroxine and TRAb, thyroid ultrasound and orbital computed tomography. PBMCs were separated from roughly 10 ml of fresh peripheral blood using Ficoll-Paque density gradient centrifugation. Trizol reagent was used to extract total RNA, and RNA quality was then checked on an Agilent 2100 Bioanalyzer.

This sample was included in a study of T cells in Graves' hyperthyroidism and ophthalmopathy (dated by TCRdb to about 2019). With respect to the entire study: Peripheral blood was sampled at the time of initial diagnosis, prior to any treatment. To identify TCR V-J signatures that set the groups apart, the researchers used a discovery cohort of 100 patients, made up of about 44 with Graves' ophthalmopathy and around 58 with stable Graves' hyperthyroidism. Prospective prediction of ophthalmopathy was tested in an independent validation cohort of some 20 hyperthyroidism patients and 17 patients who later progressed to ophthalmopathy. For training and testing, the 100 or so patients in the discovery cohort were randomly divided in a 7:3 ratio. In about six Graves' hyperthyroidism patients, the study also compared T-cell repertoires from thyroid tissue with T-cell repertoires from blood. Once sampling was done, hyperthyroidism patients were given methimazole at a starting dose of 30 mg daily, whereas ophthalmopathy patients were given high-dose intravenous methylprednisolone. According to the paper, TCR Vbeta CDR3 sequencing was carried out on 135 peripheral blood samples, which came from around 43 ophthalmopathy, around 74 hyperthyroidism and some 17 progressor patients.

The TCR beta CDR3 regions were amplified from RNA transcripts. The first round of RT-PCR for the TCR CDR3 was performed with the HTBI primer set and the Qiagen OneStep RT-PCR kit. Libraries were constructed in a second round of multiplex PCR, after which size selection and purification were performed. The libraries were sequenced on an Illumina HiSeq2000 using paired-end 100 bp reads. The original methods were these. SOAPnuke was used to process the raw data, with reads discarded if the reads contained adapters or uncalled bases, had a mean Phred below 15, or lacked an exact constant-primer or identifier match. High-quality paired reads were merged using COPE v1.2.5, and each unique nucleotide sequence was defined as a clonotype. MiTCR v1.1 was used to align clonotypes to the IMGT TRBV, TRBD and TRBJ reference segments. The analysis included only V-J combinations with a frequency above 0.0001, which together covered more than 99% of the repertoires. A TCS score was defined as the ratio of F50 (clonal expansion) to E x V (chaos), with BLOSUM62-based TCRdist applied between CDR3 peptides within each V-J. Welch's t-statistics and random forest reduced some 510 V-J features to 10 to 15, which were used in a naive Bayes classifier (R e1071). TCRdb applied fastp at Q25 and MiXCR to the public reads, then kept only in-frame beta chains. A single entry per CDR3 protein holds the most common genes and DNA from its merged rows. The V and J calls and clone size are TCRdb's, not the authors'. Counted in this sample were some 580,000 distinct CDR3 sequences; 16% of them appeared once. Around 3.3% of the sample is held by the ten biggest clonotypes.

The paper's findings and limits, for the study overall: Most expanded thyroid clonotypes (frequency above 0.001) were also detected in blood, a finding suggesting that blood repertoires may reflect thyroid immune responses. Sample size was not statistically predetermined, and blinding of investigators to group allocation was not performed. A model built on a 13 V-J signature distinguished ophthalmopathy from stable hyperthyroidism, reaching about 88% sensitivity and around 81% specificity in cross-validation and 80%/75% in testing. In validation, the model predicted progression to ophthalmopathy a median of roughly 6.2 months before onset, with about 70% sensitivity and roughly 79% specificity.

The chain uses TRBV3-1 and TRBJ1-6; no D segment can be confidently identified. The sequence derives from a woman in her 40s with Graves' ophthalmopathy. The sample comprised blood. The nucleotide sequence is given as TGTGCCAGCAGCCAAGATACTGGGAATTCACCCCTCCACTTT. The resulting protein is CASSQDTGNSPLHF.